Presented here are 5 T cell receptor beta chains from one specimen sequenced in a study of T cells after yellow fever vaccination. Each CDR3 protein gets one entry after TCRdb re-called the 5' RACE reads with MiXCR. The repertoire consists of about 350,000 distinct CDR3 sequences, with roughly 8% occurring once and the leading ten covering under 20%. The specimen was PBMCs, collected roughly seven weeks after the first yellow fever vaccination. These receptors all stem from a man aged 18 to 29 who received the YFV17D yellow fever vaccine.

The sample holds a few counts of this clonotype. The chain has TRBV7-3 and TRBJ2-5, with 9 bases aligning to TRBD2. Germline-derived CDR1 and CDR2 are SGHTA and FQGTGA. CDR3 length: 15 residues. The ends lost 5 bases at V and 5 bases at J; junction bases unmatched: 9. CDR3 coding DNA: TGTGCCAGCAGCGCCAGCGGGGGGATTTGGGAGACCCAGTACTTC. Amino acid sequence: CASSASGGIWETQYF.

The gene calls are TRBV4-1 and TRBJ2-7, with 8 nucleotides matching TRBD2. CDR1 and CDR2 (germline): MGHRA, YSYEKL. The CDR3 spans 15 residues. V dropped 0 bases and J dropped 12; count of bases not matched to a gene: 13. The CDR3 region has the DNA TGCGCCAGCAGCCAAGATATACTAGCGGTTGGGGTAGGGTACTTC. It codes for CASSQDILAVGVGYF.

This clonotype has a count of ten or more. The rearrangement uses TRBV29-1 and TRBJ1-1; D gene uncertain. The ends were cut back, 3 bases at V and 6 bases at J, with 5 bases in the middle. There are 10 residues in the CDR3. Germline V lookup: CDR1 SQVTM, CDR2 ANQGSEA. CDR3: CSVDYAEAFF. For the CDR3, the DNA is TGCAGCGTTGATTATGCTGAAGCTTTCTTT.

This sequence joins TRBV5-1 and TRBJ1-2, with a weak D call TRBD1 (6 bases). CDR3 length: 16 amino acids. Germline CDR1 reads SGHRS; CDR2 reads YFSETQ. V shed 5 bases and J shed 5 bases, with 22 bases lying between them. The CDR3 sequence: CASRTLGGVVPYGYTF. The CDR3 nucleotides are TGCGCCAGCAGAACCCTGGGGGGCGTAGTCCCTTATGGCTACACCTTC.

This clonotype was recorded many times. The V and J genes are TRBV20-1 and TRBJ2-3; D may match TRBD1 or TRBD2 (6 bases each). V lost 2 bases and J lost 1, with 10 bases in between. The CDR3 totals 14 residues. CDR1 is DFQATT and CDR2 is SNEGSKA in the germline V gene (reference sequence). CDR3 in DNA: TGCAGTGCTAGAACGGGGGCCCGCACAGATACGCAGTATTTT. This codes for CSARTGARTDTQYF.